This T cell receptor beta chain was documented in a study of CD8 T cells in ankylosing spondylitis (dated by TCRdb to 2016 to 2017). At the level of the whole study: To find TCR variants linked to disease, the study profiled T cell receptor beta repertoires in ankylosing spondylitis patients and healthy donors. The full study cohort comprised 25 or so ankylosing spondylitis patients and over 95 healthy donors. Peripheral blood was sampled, and synovial fluid was additionally collected from ankylosing spondylitis patients. Overall study results and their limits: Blood from ankylosing spondylitis patients appeared to be characterized by a TCR beta motif composed of about 8 highly homologous amino acid variants. According to the report, matched synovial fluid samples from ankylosing spondylitis patients were significantly enriched for the disease-linked clones. In peripheral blood, the disease-linked clones were found at relatively low frequencies and had a CD8+ phenotype. Some TCR beta motif variants had previously been reported in synovial fluid and blood of reactive arthritis patients, which suggested common disease-initiation mechanisms.

TCRdb lists the instrument as Illumina HiSeq 2500. TCR beta libraries were prepared by quantitative 5'-RACE with molecular barcodes. Under the source paper's analysis protocol: A new computational method based on a probabilistic model of VDJ rearrangement was used to identify disease-linked TCR variants. TCRdb took the public reads, trimmed them with fastp at Q25, ran MiXCR for clone calling and kept in-frame beta chains. Rows are combined by CDR3 protein, so each entry shows the most common genes and DNA. V and J calls and clone size were set by TCRdb, not the authors. This sample lists 800,000 to 900,000 distinct CDR3 sequences; 12% were detected once. 0.51% of the sample rests with the top ten. Worth noting for this clonotype: The antigen it binds to is not known. Base qualities are missing; no much larger clone stands one base away.

There are 14 amino acids in the CDR3, from cysteine to phenylalanine inclusive. This entry keeps only the CDR3 DNA: 42 bases, framed from base 1. The germline V end is reduced by 4 bases and the J end by 8 bases; junction bases left unmatched: 6. Taken from the germline V gene (reference sequence), the CDR1 and CDR2 loops are SGHKS and YYEKEE. Sequenced material: blood, either unsorted or a sorted T cell fraction (not recorded which). This chain is built from TRBV5-5 and TRBJ1-2, and TRBD1 matches 12 of the central bases. The TCR originated in a male donor with ankylosing spondylitis. CDR3 sequence: CASSPGQGALGYTF. At the DNA level, the sequence is TGTGCCAGCAGCCCGGGACAGGGGGCTTTGGGCTACACCTTC.